This TCR beta chain was sequenced during a study of OX40 agonist ivuxolimab in advanced cancers. As for the study in general: Administration of intravenous ivuxolimab to patients occurred every 2 weeks at 0.01 to 10 mg/kg.

V was shortened by 0 bases and J by 8 bases, with 13 bases between the two germline ends. Germline CDR1 reads GTSNPN; CDR2 reads SVGIG (reference sequence). This CDR3 is 13 amino acids long. Details on this clone: Its antigen is not identified.

Blood specimens came from baseline, cycle 4 day 1, and cycle 7 day 1. Study conclusions and caveats: Several nonresponders also turned out to have low normalized T-cell clonal expansion. More expanded clones were seen, on average, in CD8+ T cells than in CD4+.

Clones were read by immunoSEQ multiplex PCR, and TCRdb kept only the in-frame ones, dropping some. The sample has 53,000 or so clones, roughly three quarters seen once. The V call is TRBV30, the J call TRBJ1-2; D is ambiguous. The sequences come from CD4+ or CD8+ T cells sorted from blood, collected in a trial of the OX40 agonist ivuxolimab. This clonotype originated in an adult with an advanced solid tumor such as melanoma, head and neck, liver or kidney cancer. The CDR3 is CAWSVNAVRGYTF. The DNA of the CDR3 is TGTGCCTGGAGTGTAAACGCCGTACGCGGCTACACCTTC. Together with reference TRBV30 and TRBJ1-2, the CDR3 gives the full variable domain: SQTIHQWPATLVQPVGSPLSLECTVEGTSNPNLYWYRQAAGRGLQLLFYSVGIGQISSEVPQNLSASRPQDRQFILSSKKLLLSDSGFYLCAWSVNAVRGYTFGSGTRLTVV.